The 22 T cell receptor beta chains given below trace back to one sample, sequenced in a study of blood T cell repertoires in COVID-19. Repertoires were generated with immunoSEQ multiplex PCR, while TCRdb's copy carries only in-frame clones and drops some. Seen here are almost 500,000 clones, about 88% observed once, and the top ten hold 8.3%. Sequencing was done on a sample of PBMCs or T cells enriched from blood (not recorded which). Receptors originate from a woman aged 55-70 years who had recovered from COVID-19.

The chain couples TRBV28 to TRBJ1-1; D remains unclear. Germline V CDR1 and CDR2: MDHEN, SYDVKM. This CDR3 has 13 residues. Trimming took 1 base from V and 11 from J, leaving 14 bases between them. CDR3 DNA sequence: TGTGCCAGCAGTTTATTGCGGCAGCCCGGGGCTTTCTTT. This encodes CASSLLRQPGAFF.

The CDR3 protein is CASTVNYGYTF. CDR3 nucleotide sequence: TGTGCCAGCACAGTCAACTATGGCTACACCTTC. This chain connects TRBV2 to TRBJ1-2; D remains unclear. Trimming stripped 7 bases from V and 2 bases from J, with 5 bases between. Germline assignment: CDR1 SNHLY and CDR2 FYNNEI. This CDR3 is 11 amino acids long.

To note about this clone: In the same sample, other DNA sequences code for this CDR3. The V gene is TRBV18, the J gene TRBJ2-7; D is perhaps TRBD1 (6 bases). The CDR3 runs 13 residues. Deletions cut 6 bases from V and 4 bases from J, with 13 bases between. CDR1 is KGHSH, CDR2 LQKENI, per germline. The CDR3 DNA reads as TGTGCCAGCTCCCCGGGAAGGGGGTACGAGCAGTACGTC. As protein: CASSPGRGYEQYV.

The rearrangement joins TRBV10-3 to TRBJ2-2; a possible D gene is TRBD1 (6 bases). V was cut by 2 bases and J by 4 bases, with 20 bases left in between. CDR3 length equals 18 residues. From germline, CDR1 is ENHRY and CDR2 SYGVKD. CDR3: CAISEAKGPGVGTGELFF. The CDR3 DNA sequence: TGTGCCATCAGTGAGGCGAAGGGGCCAGGGGTGGGCACCGGGGAGCTGTTTTTT.

CDR3 residues: CASTLGEGLPSYEQYF. CDR3 nucleotide sequence: TGCGCCAGCACCCTAGGGGAGGGCCTACCTTCCTACGAGCAGTACTTC. V usage is TRBV4-1 and J usage is TRBJ2-7, with 7 bases lining up with TRBD2. CDR1 is MGHRA and CDR2 is YSYEKL in the germline V gene. There are 16 residues in the CDR3. The V gene end was trimmed by 7 bases and the J gene end by 1 base; junction bases not matched to a gene: 13.

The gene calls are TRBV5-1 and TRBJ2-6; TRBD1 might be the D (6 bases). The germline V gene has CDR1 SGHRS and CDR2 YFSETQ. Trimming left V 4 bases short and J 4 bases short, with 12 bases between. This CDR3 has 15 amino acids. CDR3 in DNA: TGCGCCAGCAGCCAGGACAGTTCCGGGGCCAACGTCCTGACTTTC. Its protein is CASSQDSSGANVLTF.

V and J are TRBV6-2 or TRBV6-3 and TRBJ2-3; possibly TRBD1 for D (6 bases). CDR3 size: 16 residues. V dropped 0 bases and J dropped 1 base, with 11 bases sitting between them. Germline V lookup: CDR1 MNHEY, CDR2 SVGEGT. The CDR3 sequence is CASSYSKGDGTDTQYF. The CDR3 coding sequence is TGTGCCAGCAGTTACTCGAAGGGGGATGGCACAGATACGCAGTATTTT.

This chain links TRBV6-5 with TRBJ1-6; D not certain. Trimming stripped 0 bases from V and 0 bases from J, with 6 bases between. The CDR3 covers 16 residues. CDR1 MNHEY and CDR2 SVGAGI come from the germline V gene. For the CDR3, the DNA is TGTGCCAGCAGTTACTCGCCAGACTCCTATAATTCACCCCTCCACTTT. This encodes CASSYSPDSYNSPLHF.

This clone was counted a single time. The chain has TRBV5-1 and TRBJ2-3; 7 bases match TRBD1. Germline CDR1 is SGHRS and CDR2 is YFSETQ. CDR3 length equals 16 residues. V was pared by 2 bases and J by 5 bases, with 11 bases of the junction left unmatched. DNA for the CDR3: TGCGCCAGCAGCTTCACACAGGGGTATGTGGGAGATACGCAGTATTTT. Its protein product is CASSFTQGYVGDTQYF. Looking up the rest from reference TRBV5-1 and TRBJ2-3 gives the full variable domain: KAGVTQTPRYLIKTRGQQVTLSCSPISGHRSVSWYQQTPGQGLQFLFEYFSETQRNKGNFPGRFSGRQFSNSRSEMNVSTLELGDSALYLCASSFTQGYVGDTQYFGPGTRLTVL.

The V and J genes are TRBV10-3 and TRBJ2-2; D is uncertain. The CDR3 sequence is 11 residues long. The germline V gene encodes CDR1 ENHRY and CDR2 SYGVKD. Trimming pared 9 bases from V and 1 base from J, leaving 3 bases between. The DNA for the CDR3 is TGTGCCATTCTGAACACCGGGGAGCTGTTTTTT. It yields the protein CAILNTGELFF.

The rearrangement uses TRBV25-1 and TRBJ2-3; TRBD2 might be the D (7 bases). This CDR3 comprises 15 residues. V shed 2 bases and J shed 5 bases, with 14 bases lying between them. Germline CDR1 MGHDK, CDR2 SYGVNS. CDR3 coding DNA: TGTGCCAGCAGTGAAAGATCGGGGGGCGTAGATACGCAGTATTTT. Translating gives CASSERSGGVDTQYF.

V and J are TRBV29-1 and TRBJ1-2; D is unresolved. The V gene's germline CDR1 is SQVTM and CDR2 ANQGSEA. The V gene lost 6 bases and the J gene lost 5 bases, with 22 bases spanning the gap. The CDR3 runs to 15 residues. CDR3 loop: CSVVNTNIARYGYTF. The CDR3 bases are TGCAGCGTCGTGAATACCAATATCGCGAGATATGGCTACACCTTC. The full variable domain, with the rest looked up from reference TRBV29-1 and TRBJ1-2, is SAVISQKPSRDICQRGTSLTIQCQVDSQVTMMFWYRQQPGQSLTLIATANQGSEATYESGFVIDKFPISRPNLTFSTLTVSNMSPEDSSIYLCSVVNTNIARYGYTFGSGTRLTVV.

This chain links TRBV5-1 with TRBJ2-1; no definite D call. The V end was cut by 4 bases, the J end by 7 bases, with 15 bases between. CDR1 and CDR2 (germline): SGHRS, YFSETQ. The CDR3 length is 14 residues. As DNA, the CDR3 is TGCGCCAGCAGCGACCCGGAGACGGTGAATGAGCAGTTCTTC. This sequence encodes CASSDPETVNEQFF.

CDR3 protein: CASSYQGAANEKLFF. The CDR3 coding sequence is TGTGCCAGCAGTTACCAGGGGGCTGCTAATGAAAAACTGTTTTTT. V gene TRBV7-2 combines with J gene TRBJ1-4, with TRBD1 matching over 8 bases. V dropped 6 bases and J dropped 3; count of bases not matched to a gene: 6. This CDR3 is built from 15 residues. Per germline, CDR1 SGHTA and CDR2 FQGNSA.

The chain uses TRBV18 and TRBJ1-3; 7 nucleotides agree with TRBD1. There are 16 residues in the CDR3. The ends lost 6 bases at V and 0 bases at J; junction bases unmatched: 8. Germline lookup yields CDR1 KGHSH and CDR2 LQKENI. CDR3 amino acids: CASSHGQARSGNTIYF. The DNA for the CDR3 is TGTGCCAGCTCCCATGGACAGGCCCGCTCTGGAAACACCATATATTTT.

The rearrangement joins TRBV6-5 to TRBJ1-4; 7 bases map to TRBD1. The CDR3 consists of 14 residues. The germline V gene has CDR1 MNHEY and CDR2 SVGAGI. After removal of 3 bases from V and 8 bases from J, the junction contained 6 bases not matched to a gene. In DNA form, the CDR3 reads TGTGCCAGCAGTTATAAGGGGGCAAAGGAAAAACTGTTTTTT. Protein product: CASSYKGAKEKLFF.

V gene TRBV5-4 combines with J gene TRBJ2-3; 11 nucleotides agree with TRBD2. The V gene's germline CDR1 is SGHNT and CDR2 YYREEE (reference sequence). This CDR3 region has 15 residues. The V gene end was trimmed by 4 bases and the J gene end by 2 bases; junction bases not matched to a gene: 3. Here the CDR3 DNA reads TGTGCCAGCAGCCGACTAGCGGGGTTCACAGATACGCAGTATTTT. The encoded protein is CASSRLAGFTDTQYF.

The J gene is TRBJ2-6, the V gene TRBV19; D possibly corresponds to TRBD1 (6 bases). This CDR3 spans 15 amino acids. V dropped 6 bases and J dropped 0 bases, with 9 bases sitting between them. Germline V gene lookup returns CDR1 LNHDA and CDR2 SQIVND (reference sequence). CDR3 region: CASRTGLSGANVLTF. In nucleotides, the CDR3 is TGTGCCAGTAGAACAGGGCTCTCTGGGGCCAACGTCCTGACTTTC.

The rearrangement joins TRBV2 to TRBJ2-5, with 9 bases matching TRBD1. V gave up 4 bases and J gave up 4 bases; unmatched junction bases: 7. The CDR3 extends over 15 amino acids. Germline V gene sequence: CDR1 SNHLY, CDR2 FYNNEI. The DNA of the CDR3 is TGTGCCAGCAGTGTTACAGGGGGCCTCGGAGAGACCCAGTACTTC. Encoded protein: CASSVTGGLGETQYF.

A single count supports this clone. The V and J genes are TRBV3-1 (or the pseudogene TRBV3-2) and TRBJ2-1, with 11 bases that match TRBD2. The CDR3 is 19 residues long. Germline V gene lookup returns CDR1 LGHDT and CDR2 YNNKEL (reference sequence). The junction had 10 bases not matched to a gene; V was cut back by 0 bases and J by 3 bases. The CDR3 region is CASSQEVWPSGGHYNEQFF. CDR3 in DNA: TGTGCCAGCAGCCAAGAAGTTTGGCCTAGCGGGGGGCACTACAATGAGCAGTTCTTC.

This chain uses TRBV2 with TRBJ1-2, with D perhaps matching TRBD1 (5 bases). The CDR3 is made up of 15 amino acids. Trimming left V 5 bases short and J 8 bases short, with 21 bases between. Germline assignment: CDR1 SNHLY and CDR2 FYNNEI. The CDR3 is CASSLAGEASGGYTF. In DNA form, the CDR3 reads TGTGCCAGCAGTCTCGCGGGGGAAGCCTCCGGAGGCTACACCTTC.

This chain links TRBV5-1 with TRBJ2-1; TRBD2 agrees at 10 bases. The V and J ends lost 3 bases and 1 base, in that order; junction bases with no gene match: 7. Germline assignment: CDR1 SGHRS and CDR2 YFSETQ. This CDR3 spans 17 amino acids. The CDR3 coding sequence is TGCGCCAGCAGCTACTCTAGCGGGGGCAATTCCTACAATGAGCAGTTCTTC. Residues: CASSYSSGGNSYNEQFF.